This passage covers 8 T cell receptor beta chains from one sample sequenced in a study of T cell responses to AZD1222 COVID-19 vaccine. The method was immunoSEQ multiplex PCR; TCRdb's version includes in-frame clones alone and lacks a portion of them. Of about 160,000 clones listed, roughly 94% are singletons. Sequenced material: peripheral blood, taken on day 0 of MenACWY control vaccination. The receptors were sampled from an adult in good health.

This chain uses TRBV5-1 with TRBJ2-2; D not resolved. The germline V gene has CDR1 SGHRS and CDR2 YFSETQ. This CDR3 region has 14 residues. V was cut by 3 bases and J by 1 base, with 7 bases left in between. The CDR3 DNA follows: TGCGCCAGCAGCTCAGAGCGGAACACCGGGGAGCTGTTTTTT. It yields the protein CASSSERNTGELFF.

Note on this clone: Germline is not matched at one junction end, which may reflect a read error. This chain uses TRBV3-1 (or the pseudogene TRBV3-2) with TRBJ1-2, with a possible D match to TRBD1 (5 bases). Per the germline V gene, CDR1 is LGHDT and CDR2 is YNNKEL (reference sequence). This CDR3 comprises 17 residues. CDR3 sequence: CASTQPVVSGPAFGYTF. DNA for the CDR3: TGTGCCAGCACCCAACCGGTAGTATCGGGACCGGCTTTCGGCTACACCTTC.

The chain employs TRBV29-1 and TRBJ1-2; 11 nucleotides agree with TRBD1. CDR1 is SQVTM and CDR2 is ANQGSEA in the germline V gene. This CDR3 is built from 13 residues. J gave up 3 bases and V 5 bases, and 2 bases lay outside the gene matches. CDR3 region: CSVWTGGDYGYTF. The CDR3 DNA is TGCAGCGTTTGGACAGGGGGCGACTATGGCTACACCTTC.

V is TRBV7-9 and J is TRBJ1-2; 8 nucleotides align to TRBD1. The CDR3 runs to 13 residues. Germline CDR1 SEHNR, CDR2 FQNEAQ (reference sequence). The junction had 7 bases not matched to a gene; V was cut back by 5 bases and J by 8 bases. CDR3 protein: CASSPTGVWGYTF. The CDR3 nucleotides read TGTGCCAGCAGCCCGACAGGGGTATGGGGCTACACCTTC.

The chain has TRBV11-3 and TRBJ2-7; the match to TRBD2 covers 11 bases. The CDR3 runs 16 residues. Per germline, CDR1 SGHNT and CDR2 YENEEA. Trimming cost V 1 base and J 2 bases; bases outside gene matches: 4. The DNA of the CDR3 is TGTGCCAGCAGCTTAGCACTAGCGGGAGATCCCTACGAGCAGTACTTC. Translating it yields CASSLALAGDPYEQYF.

The count of this clone is one. The V gene is TRBV7-8, the J gene TRBJ1-2; 7 bases line up with TRBD1. CDR1 is SGHVS and CDR2 is FQNEAQ in the germline V gene. The CDR3 has 15 residues. V dropped 5 bases and J dropped 5; count of bases not matched to a gene: 11. The CDR3 DNA reads as TGTGCCAGCAGCCCCGTTGGGACAGCTCAGTATGGCTACACCTTC. Its translation: CASSPVGTAQYGYTF.

The chain carries TRBV20-1 and TRBJ1-1; D gene uncertain. The CDR3 consists of 13 residues. Germline V gene lookup returns CDR1 DFQATT and CDR2 SNEGSKA (reference sequence). V gave up 3 bases and J gave up 3 bases, with 11 bases separating them. CDR3 in DNA: TGCAGTGCTAGTGTACGGATGGACACTGAAGCTTTCTTT. It encodes CSASVRMDTEAFF.

The V and J genes are TRBV7-2 and TRBJ2-2; 10 bases are a match to TRBD2. V lost 2 bases and J lost 6; bases outside the gene matches: 3. There are 15 residues in the CDR3. Germline V lookup: CDR1 SGHTA, CDR2 FQGNSA. The CDR3 sequence is CASSLWLAGAGELFF. DNA for the CDR3: TGTGCCAGCAGCTTATGGCTAGCGGGAGCCGGGGAGCTGTTTTTT.